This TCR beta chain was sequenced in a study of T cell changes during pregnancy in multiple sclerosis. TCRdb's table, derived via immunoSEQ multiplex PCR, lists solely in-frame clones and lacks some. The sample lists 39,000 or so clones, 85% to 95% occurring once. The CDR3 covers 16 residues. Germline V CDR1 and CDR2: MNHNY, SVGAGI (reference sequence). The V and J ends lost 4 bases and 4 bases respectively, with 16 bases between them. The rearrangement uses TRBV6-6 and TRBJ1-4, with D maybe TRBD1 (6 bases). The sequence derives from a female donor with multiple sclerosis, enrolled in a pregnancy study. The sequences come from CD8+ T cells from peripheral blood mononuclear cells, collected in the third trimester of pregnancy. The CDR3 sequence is CASSSVRTVINEKLFF. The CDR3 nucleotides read TGTGCCAGCAGTTCCGTCAGGACAGTTATTAATGAAAAACTGTTTTTT.